This T cell receptor (beta chain) is from a study of PD-L1 blockade in urothelial cancer. Germline CDR1 and CDR2: SGHVS and FQNEAQ. V was cut by 2 bases and J by 6 bases, with 6 bases left in between. This CDR3 is 12 amino acids long. Study-level results: It was durable-benefit patients whose tumor-associated blood clones expanded more at 3 weeks.

The time point is: pretreatment peripheral blood. Details on this clone: Its antigen is not known.

The investigators introduced synthetic TCR analog templates into each PCR as spikes. TCRdb's table, derived via immunoSEQ multiplex PCR, lists solely in-frame clones and lacks some. The table has 45,000 to 60,000 clones, more than 75% seen once. Sequenced material: PBMCs, taken around atezolizumab (anti-PD-L1) treatment. The chain has TRBV7-8 and TRBJ2-3, with D unresolved. The receptor's source is a man aged 45-60 years with urothelial cancer. The CDR3 DNA follows: TGTGCCAGCAGCTTAAGACATGATACGCAGTATTTT. Protein: CASSLRHDTQYF.